This TCR beta chain was found in a study of control samples from healthy donors and cancer patients (dated by TCRdb to between 2020 and 2021). The method behind the library was the immunoSEQ multiplex PCR assay. TCRdb took this table from immuneACCESS and kept in-frame rearrangements with V and J called. Such tables lack part of the clones; where checked against another copy, unresolved V genes explain under half of the gap, and the rest is unexplained. In this sample the table shows 130,000 to 150,000 clones, around 90% of which occur a single time. Of the sample, 4.9% falls within the top ten clones. On this clone itself: The target of this receptor is not known. No qualities accompany the bases; no much larger clone lies one base away.

V is shortened by 5 bases, J by 4 bases, and the region joining them spans 9 bases. The CDR3 sequence holds 13 residues, the cysteine and phenylalanine included. Just the 39-base CDR3 DNA is kept, in frame starting at base 1. Via the germline V gene, CDR1 is SGHTA and CDR2 FQGNSA. The sequence was collected from a man younger than 40 in good health. What was sequenced was blood. The rearrangement combines TRBV7-2 with TRBJ1-5; the D gene assignment is ambiguous. The CDR3 in this case is CASSLHINQPQHF. The nucleotide sequence reads as follows: TGTGCCAGCAGCCTGCATATAAATCAGCCCCAGCATTTT.